This T cell receptor beta chain was profiled in a study of OX40 agonist ivuxolimab in advanced cancers. Autoimmune disease history or systemic immunosuppression disqualified patients. Germline loops: CDR1 SGHRS, CDR2 YFSETQ. CDR3 length: 14 residues. V gave up 0 bases and J gave up 5 bases, with 6 bases separating them. The table came from immunoSEQ multiplex PCR; TCRdb's copy has only in-frame clones and leaves some out. Of about 48,000 clones in the sample, approximately 83% are singletons; the top ten hold roughly 1.2%. The sequence came from an adult with an advanced solid tumor such as melanoma, head and neck, liver or kidney cancer. Sample: CD4+ or CD8+ T cells sorted from blood, taken in a trial of the OX40 agonist ivuxolimab. The rearrangement joins TRBV5-1 to TRBJ1-6; D gene ambiguous. The CDR3 DNA reads as TGCGCCAGCAGCTTGGAACAGAATAATTCACCCCTCCACTTT. Its translation: CASSLEQNNSPLHF.